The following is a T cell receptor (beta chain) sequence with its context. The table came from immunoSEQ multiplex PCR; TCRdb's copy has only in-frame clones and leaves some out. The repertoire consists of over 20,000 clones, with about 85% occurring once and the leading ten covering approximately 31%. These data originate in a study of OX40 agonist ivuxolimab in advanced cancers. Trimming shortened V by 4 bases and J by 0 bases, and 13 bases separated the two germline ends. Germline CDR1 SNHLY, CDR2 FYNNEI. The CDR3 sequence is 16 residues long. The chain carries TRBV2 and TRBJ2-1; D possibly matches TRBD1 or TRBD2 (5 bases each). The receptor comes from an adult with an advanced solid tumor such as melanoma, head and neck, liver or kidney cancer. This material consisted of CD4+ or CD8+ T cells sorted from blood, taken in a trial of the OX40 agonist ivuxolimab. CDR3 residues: CASSVGWGSSYNEQFF. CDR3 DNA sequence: TGTGCCAGCAGTGTAGGGTGGGGGAGCTCCTACAATGAGCAGTTCTTC.